This TCR beta chain was documented in a study of CD8 T cells in Susac syndrome. RNA totalling roughly 0.5 to 1 ug underwent reverse transcription with random hexamers. Amplification of TCR beta CDR3 spanned 54 Vbeta and 13 Jbeta via immunoSEQ multiplex PCR. TCRdb reprocessed the immunoSEQ multiplex PCR reads via MiXCR and lists one record per CDR3 protein. The sample holds approximately 300,000 distinct CDR3 sequences, 89% seen once. The authors sequenced TCR beta from blood CD8+ and CD4+ T cells. Treatment-naive patients with stable or active relapsing-remitting disease served as multiple sclerosis controls. The CDR3 runs to 13 residues. V shed 6 bases and J 10 bases; nucleotides not matched to a gene: 9. CDR1 and CDR2 (germline): LNHDA, SQIVND (reference sequence).

The sample was CD8+ T cells from PBMCs. The sequence came from a human donor with multiple sclerosis. The V and J genes are TRBV19 and TRBJ2-3; 8 nucleotides align to TRBD1. The CDR3 sequence: CASREPQGVAQYF. DNA of the CDR3: TGTGCCAGTAGAGAACCACAGGGGGTTGCGCAGTATTTT.